The 27 T cell receptor beta chains given below trace back to one sample, sequenced in a study of T cell changes during pregnancy in multiple sclerosis. Clones were read by immunoSEQ multiplex PCR, and TCRdb kept only the in-frame ones, dropping some. The data hold about 57,000 clones, with 75% to 95% observed a single time. The sample consisted of peripheral blood, taken after pregnancy. These receptors were obtained from a female donor in good health, enrolled as a control in a pregnancy study.

There are a few counts of this clone. The chain employs TRBV4-3 and TRBJ2-1; 7 bases agree with TRBD2. This CDR3 is 16 amino acids long. V dropped 1 base and J dropped 2; count of bases not matched to a gene: 5. In germline, CDR1 is LGHNA, CDR2 YSLEER. The CDR3 loop is CASSQAHGRPYNEQFF. Written as DNA, the CDR3 is TGCGCCAGCAGCCAAGCCCACGGGAGGCCCTACAATGAGCAGTTCTTC.

This clone was detected only once. The CDR3: CATSRDPRGTGELFF. The CDR3 DNA sequence: TGTGCCACCAGCAGAGACCCGCGGGGGACCGGGGAGCTGTTTTTT. V is TRBV15 and J is TRBJ2-2; 7 bases are shared with TRBD2. The CDR3 extends over 15 amino acids. Trimming removed 0 bases from V and 5 bases from J; junction bases left unmatched: 3. Germline-derived CDR1 and CDR2 are LNHNV and YYDKDF (reference sequence).

V gene TRBV4-1 combines with J gene TRBJ2-5; no reliable D call. V dropped 0 bases and J dropped 2 bases, with 7 bases sitting between them. Per the germline V gene, CDR1 is MGHRA and CDR2 is YSYEKL. The CDR3 is made up of 14 amino acids. The CDR3 DNA is TGCGCCAGCAGCCAAGAGTCCAGGCAAGAGACCCAGTACTTC. Its protein is CASSQESRQETQYF.

This clone was observed once. V is TRBV6-5 and J is TRBJ2-3, with D perhaps matching TRBD1 (5 bases). Between the trimmed V and J ends, which lost 2 bases and 0 bases, there was a span of 6 bases. The V gene's germline CDR1 is MNHEY and CDR2 SVGAGI. The CDR3 consists of 14 residues. The CDR3 nucleotides are TGTGCCAGCAGTTACCAGGGCAGCACAGATACGCAGTATTTT. It codes for CASSYQGSTDTQYF.

The V and J genes are TRBV7-9 and TRBJ1-3; D is ambiguous. Germline CDR1 and CDR2: SEHNR and FQNEAQ (reference sequence). The V end was cut by 5 bases, the J end by 0 bases, with 14 bases between. The CDR3 is made up of 16 amino acids. In DNA form, the CDR3 reads TGTGCCAGCAGCCTAAGCCCGCGCCCCTCTGGAAACACCATATATTTT. It encodes CASSLSPRPSGNTIYF.

J is TRBJ2-1 and V is TRBV7-2; 7 bases match TRBD2. The CDR3 sequence is 15 residues long. The germline V gene encodes CDR1 SGHTA and CDR2 FQGNSA. J was trimmed by 6 bases and V by 4 bases; bases with no gene match: 9. CDR3 sequence (DNA): TGTGCCAGCAGCTCAACTAGCGTGGGCCGCAATGAGCAGTTCTTC. This sequence encodes CASSSTSVGRNEQFF.

The chain joins TRBV6-5 to TRBJ1-1, with D maybe TRBD1 (5 bases). CDR3 size: 11 residues. The V end lost 4 bases, the J end lost 7 bases, and 7 bases lay between the germline ends. Germline CDR1 MNHEY, CDR2 SVGAGI. CDR3 region: CASSLGREAFF. CDR3 DNA: TGTGCCAGCAGTTTGGGGCGTGAAGCTTTCTTT.

This clone was seen a single time. The genes are TRBV12-5 and TRBJ2-1; 9 bases line up with TRBD2. Germline V gene lookup returns CDR1 LGHNT and CDR2 FRNRAP. This CDR3 has 17 amino acids. With 7 bases clipped from V and 3 bases from J, the junction kept 13 bases outside the gene matches. Written as DNA, the CDR3 is TGTGCTAGTGCCCCCTGGGCTAGCGGGATTTACTACAATGAGCAGTTCTTC. Translation: CASAPWASGIYYNEQFF. Full variable domain (remainder filled in from reference TRBV12-5 and TRBJ2-1): DARVTQTPRHKVTEMGQEVTMRCQPILGHNTVFWYRQTMMQGLELLAYFRNRAPLDDSGMPKDRFSAEMPDATLATLKIQPSEPRDSAVYFCASAPWASGIYYNEQFFGPGTRLTVL.

The chain couples TRBV5-6 to TRBJ2-4; perhaps TRBD1 as D (6 bases). Germline V gives CDR1 SGHDT, CDR2 YYEEEE. The CDR3 length is 14 residues. The germline V and J ends were trimmed by 5 bases and 1 base, with 10 bases remaining between them. CDR3 protein: CASRSQGAKNIQYF. CDR3 sequence (DNA): TGTGCCAGCAGATCCCAGGGGGCCAAAAACATTCAGTACTTC.

In this sample, this clone turned up a few times. The chain has TRBV28 and TRBJ2-3, with 7 bases aligning to TRBD1. The junction had 10 bases not matched to a gene; V was cut back by 4 bases and J by 3 bases. The length of the CDR3 is 16 residues. The germline CDR1 and CDR2 sequences are MDHEN and SYDVKM. CDR3 coding DNA: TGTGCCAGCAGTTATTCGGACAGGACTGTAACAGATACGCAGTATTTT. Translating it yields CASSYSDRTVTDTQYF.

The V call is TRBV6-5, the J call TRBJ2-1; a weak D match, TRBD1 (6 bases). Trimming left V 6 bases short and J 6 bases short, with 15 bases between. This CDR3 region has 14 residues. Germline V gene sequence: CDR1 MNHEY, CDR2 SVGAGI. CDR3 protein: CASRQGKYANEQFF. The CDR3 nucleotides are TGTGCCAGCAGACAGGGAAAGTACGCCAATGAGCAGTTCTTC.

The chain links TRBV2 to TRBJ1-3; possibly TRBD1 for D (6 bases). V was trimmed by 6 bases and J by 1 base, leaving 10 bases between them. CDR1 and CDR2 (germline): SNHLY, FYNNEI. This CDR3 region has 14 residues. This chain's CDR3 is CASSLTGSGNTIYF. CDR3 nucleotides: TGTGCCAGCAGCCTTACAGGGTCTGGAAACACCATATATTTT.

This clone is labeled large. The V and J genes are TRBV7-9 and TRBJ2-7; D may be TRBD2 (5 bases). CDR3 size: 13 residues. V dropped 8 bases and J dropped 0 bases, with 11 bases sitting between them. The germline V gene encodes CDR1 SEHNR and CDR2 FQNEAQ (reference sequence). The CDR3 nucleotides are TGTGCCAGCCTTAGCGACCGCTCCTACGAGCAGTACTTC. This translates into CASLSDRSYEQYF.

J is TRBJ1-1 and V is TRBV5-4, with D possibly matching TRBD1 (6 bases). Per the germline V gene, CDR1 is SGHNT and CDR2 is YYREEE (reference sequence). Trimming stripped 5 bases from V and 3 bases from J, with 17 bases between. The CDR3 has 15 amino acids. The CDR3 protein is CASRRDISEDTEAFF. CDR3 nucleotides: TGTGCCAGCAGAAGGGACATCTCAGAGGACACTGAAGCTTTCTTT. The variable domain in full, completed from reference TRBV5-4 and TRBJ1-1, reads ETGVTQSPTHLIKTRGQQVTLRCSSQSGHNTVSWYQQALGQGPQFIFQYYREEENGRGNFPPRFSGLQFPNYSSELNVNALELDDSALYLCASRRDISEDTEAFFGQGTRLTVV.

The chain recombines TRBV9 with TRBJ2-3; 10 bases align to TRBD2. There are 17 residues in the CDR3. CDR1 is SGDLS, CDR2 YYNGEE, per germline. Trimming at V came to 3 bases and at J to 6 bases, leaving 13 bases not matched to a gene. The CDR3 nucleotides read TGTGCCAGCAGCGGGGGGAGTCTAGCGGGAGATTTCGATACGCAGTATTTT. Translation gives CASSGGSLAGDFDTQYF.

The V and J genes are TRBV28 and TRBJ2-3; the match to TRBD2 covers 11 bases. Germline loops: CDR1 MDHEN, CDR2 SYDVKM. J was trimmed by 1 base and V by 3 bases; bases with no gene match: 3. The CDR3 runs to 16 residues. For the CDR3, the DNA is TGTGCCAGCAGTTTTACTAGCGGGAGAGGCACAGATACGCAGTATTTT. Its protein is CASSFTSGRGTDTQYF. Full variable domain (remainder filled in from reference TRBV28 and TRBJ2-3): DVKVTQSSRYLVKRTGEKVFLECVQDMDHENMFWYRQDPGLGLRLIYFSYDVKMKEKGDIPEGYSVSREKKERFSLILESASTNQTSMYLCASSFTSGRGTDTQYFGPGTRLTVL.

The gene calls are TRBV10-3 and TRBJ1-3; D perhaps matches TRBD1 (6 bases). Between the trimmed V and J ends, which lost 4 bases and 0 bases, there was a span of 10 bases. CDR1 and CDR2 from the germline V gene are ENHRY and SYGVKD. This CDR3 comprises 15 residues. The CDR3 protein is CAISGGQFSGNTIYF. The DNA for the CDR3 is TGTGCCATCAGTGGAGGACAGTTCTCTGGAAACACCATATATTTT.

The V gene is TRBV6-1, the J gene TRBJ2-7; D is undetermined. Per germline, CDR1 MNHNS and CDR2 SASEGT. V lost 3 bases, J lost 3 bases, and 9 bases lay in between. The CDR3 has 13 residues. The CDR3 DNA sequence: TGTGCCAGCAGTGAGGTCAGGAACTACGAGCAGTACTTC. It codes for CASSEVRNYEQYF.

This chain joins TRBV11-2 and TRBJ1-4; TRBD1 agrees at 7 bases. After removal of 5 bases from V and 0 bases from J, the junction contained 3 bases not matched to a gene. The V gene's germline CDR1 is SGHAT and CDR2 FQNNGV. The CDR3 extends over 15 amino acids. The chain's CDR3 is CASSAQGATNEKLFF. The CDR3 region has the DNA TGTGCCAGCAGCGCGCAGGGGGCAACTAATGAAAAACTGTTTTTT.

CDR3: CSVEGGESLYEQYF. CDR3 bases: TGCAGCGTTGAAGGGGGGGAAAGCCTCTACGAGCAGTACTTC. The chain recombines TRBV29-1 with TRBJ2-7; TRBD2 is a possible D gene (6 bases). Germline CDR1 SQVTM, CDR2 ANQGSEA. V gave up 1 base and J gave up 3 bases, with 13 bases separating them. The CDR3 runs to 14 residues.

V is TRBV5-1 and J is TRBJ1-3, with 8 bases that match TRBD1. V shed 2 bases, J shed 4 bases, and the junction held 8 bases outside the gene matches. Germline CDR1 reads SGHRS; CDR2 reads YFSETQ. The CDR3 is 16 residues long. The CDR3 is CASSLDAQGVGNTIYF. CDR3 DNA sequence: TGCGCCAGCAGCTTAGATGCACAGGGGGTCGGAAACACCATATATTTT.

The chain is built from TRBV6-5 and TRBJ1-2; 7 nucleotides match TRBD1. The CDR3 consists of 13 residues. V gave up 6 bases and J gave up 4 bases; unmatched junction bases: 5. Germline V gives CDR1 MNHEY, CDR2 SVGAGI. This chain's CDR3 is CASRRGQFYGYTF. The CDR3 DNA is TGTGCCAGCAGGAGGGGACAGTTCTATGGCTACACCTTC.

This rearrangement joins TRBV7-6 to TRBJ2-1; 7 nucleotides match TRBD2. Trimming removed 2 bases from V and 8 bases from J; junction bases left unmatched: 6. The germline CDR1 and CDR2 sequences are SGHVS and FNYEAQ. The CDR3 spans 14 residues. The CDR3: CASSLQAGPHEQFF. The CDR3 DNA is TGTGCCAGCAGCTTACAAGCGGGACCCCATGAGCAGTTCTTC.

The chain couples TRBV19 to TRBJ1-2; 7 bases align to TRBD1. This CDR3 comprises 13 residues. The V and J ends lost 5 bases and 3 bases, in that order; junction bases with no gene match: 3. Germline-derived CDR1 and CDR2 are LNHDA and SQIVND (reference sequence). The CDR3 here is CASSYGTDYGYTF. The CDR3 DNA reads TGTGCCAGTAGTTATGGGACAGACTATGGCTACACCTTC.

The V gene is TRBV7-9, the J gene TRBJ2-1, with 8 bases fitting TRBD2. Per the germline V gene, CDR1 is SEHNR and CDR2 is FQNEAQ (reference sequence). CDR3 length: 14 amino acids. V was clipped by 4 bases and J by 7 bases; unmatched bases: 6. The CDR3 bases are TGTGCCAGCAGCTCTACCGGGGGGGTGAATGAGCAGTTCTTC. It codes for CASSSTGGVNEQFF.

This chain connects TRBV18 to TRBJ2-1, with D possibly matching TRBD1 (5 bases). CDR3 length: 12 amino acids. The germline V gene encodes CDR1 KGHSH and CDR2 LQKENI. Trimming left V 1 base short and J 8 bases short, with 6 bases between. CDR3 in amino acids: CASSPQGYEQFF. The CDR3 DNA follows: TGTGCCAGCTCACCACAGGGGTATGAGCAGTTCTTC. Using reference TRBV18 and TRBJ2-1 for the parts outside the CDR3, the full variable domain is NAGVMQNPRHLVRRRGQEARLRCSPMKGHSHVYWYRQLPEEGLKFMVYLQKENIIDESGMPKERFSAEFPKEGPSILRIQQVVRGDSAAYFCASSPQGYEQFFGPGTRLTVL.

This rearrangement joins TRBV18 to TRBJ1-5, with TRBD1 matching 7 bases. The CDR3 contains 16 residues. Germline loops: CDR1 KGHSH, CDR2 LQKENI. The trim removed 4 bases at V and 3 bases at J, leaving 9 bases unmatched. CDR3 nucleotide sequence: TGTGCCAGCTCACAATCGACAGGGCGCTCCAATCAGCCCCAGCATTTT. It is translated as CASSQSTGRSNQPQHF.